What follows are 2 T cell receptor beta chains derived from one specimen sequenced in a study of shared clonotypes between healthy human individuals. Clones were read by immunoSEQ multiplex PCR, and TCRdb kept only the in-frame ones, dropping some. The data show over a million clones, with about 84% seen just once and about 0.52% held by the top ten. Sequences were obtained from memory CD4+ T cells from PBMCs. Subset described: CD45RA-negative fraction. These receptors were collected from a man younger than 35 in good health. Some clones in this sample may be carry-over from other donors' samples.

A remark on this clone: The junction differs from germline at one of its ends, possibly a read error. This chain links TRBV29-1 with TRBJ2-7, with TRBD2 identical over 9 bases. The CDR3 covers 13 residues. Germline-derived CDR1 and CDR2 are SQVTM and ANQGSEA. The CDR3 DNA reads as TGCAGCGGGGGGGGACTAGCCTCCGACGAGCAGTACTTC. Translation: CSGGGLASDEQYF.

This clone has a single count. The V gene is TRBV5-4, the J gene TRBJ2-4, with D unresolved. The V end lost 4 bases, the J end lost 0 bases, and 8 bases lay between the germline ends. The CDR3 sequence is 14 residues long. CDR1 is SGHNT, CDR2 YYREEE, per germline (reference sequence). CDR3 protein: CASSAELAKNIQYF. CDR3 DNA sequence: TGTGCCAGCAGCGCGGAACTAGCCAAAAACATTCAGTACTTC.